The 30 T cell receptor beta chains in this list originate from one sample, sequenced in a study of blood T cell repertoires in COVID-19. Using immunoSEQ multiplex PCR, the repertoire was profiled, and TCRdb retains in-frame clones only, with some absent. The data contain around 86,000 clones, more than 75% of them singletons. Material: peripheral blood. These receptors were collected from a human donor with acute or convalescent COVID-19. The donor label of this sample is uncertain.

The chain uses TRBV7-2 and TRBJ2-7; D perhaps matches TRBD1 (5 bases). Trimming took off 3 bases at V and 5 bases at J, with 11 bases between the two ends. The CDR3 has 13 amino acids. In germline, CDR1 is SGHTA, CDR2 FQGNSA. CDR3 in DNA: TGTGCCAGCAGCTTTCAGGGAAGGGACGAGCAGTACTTC. It translates to CASSFQGRDEQYF.

The gene calls are TRBV30 and TRBJ1-1; D is perhaps TRBD1 (5 bases). V lost 0 bases to trimming and J lost 7 bases, with 12 bases between them. The CDR3 has 13 amino acids. Germline V gene lookup returns CDR1 GTSNPN and CDR2 SVGIG (reference sequence). The CDR3 coding sequence is TGTGCCTGGAGTGTACGTTCGGGGGTTGAAGCTTTCTTT. As protein: CAWSVRSGVEAFF. Full variable domain (outside the CDR3, taken from reference TRBV30 and TRBJ1-1): SQTIHQWPATLVQPVGSPLSLECTVEGTSNPNLYWYRQAAGRGLQLLFYSVGIGQISSEVPQNLSASRPQDRQFILSSKKLLLSDSGFYLCAWSVRSGVEAFFGQGTRLTVV.

The chain has TRBV7-3 and TRBJ1-2, with D maybe TRBD1 (5 bases). CDR1 and CDR2 (germline): SGHTA, FQGTGA. CDR3 length: 13 amino acids. The V end lost 4 bases, the J end lost 4 bases, and 10 bases lay between the germline ends. CDR3 bases: TGTGCCAGCAGCTATGACAGCTCCTATGGCTACACCTTC. Translation: CASSYDSSYGYTF.

The rearrangement uses TRBV2 and TRBJ1-2; tentatively, D is TRBD1 (6 bases). Per the germline V gene, CDR1 is SNHLY and CDR2 is FYNNEI. The CDR3 spans 15 residues. V dropped 7 bases and J dropped 2 bases, with 17 bases sitting between them. The CDR3 sequence: CASTSRGTSNYGYTF. The CDR3 nucleotides are TGTGCCAGCACCTCGAGGGGGACCTCAAACTATGGCTACACCTTC.

The CDR3 loop reads CASSLTRQGRKDEQYF. CDR3 sequence (DNA): TGCGCCAGCAGCTTAACCAGACAGGGGCGGAAAGACGAGCAGTACTTC. The V call is TRBV5-1, the J call TRBJ2-7; 8 bases line up with TRBD1. The CDR3 is 16 residues long. The V gene end was trimmed by 2 bases and the J gene end by 5 bases; junction bases not matched to a gene: 12. The germline gives CDR1 SGHRS, CDR2 YFSETQ.

The chain combines TRBV7-2 with TRBJ2-5; 9 bases agree with TRBD2. This CDR3 spans 15 amino acids. V gave up 1 base and J gave up 6 bases; unmatched junction bases: 6. Germline CDR1 reads SGHTA; CDR2 reads FQGNSA. The CDR3 coding sequence is TGTGCCAGCAGCTTAGGCGGGGGGGCCATGAAGACCCAGTACTTC. It is translated as CASSLGGGAMKTQYF.

The chain links TRBV7-9 to TRBJ2-1, with no clear D. Trimming took 4 bases from V and 7 from J, leaving 8 bases between them. The CDR3 sequence is 12 residues long. Germline CDR1 reads SEHNR; CDR2 reads FQNEAQ (reference sequence). DNA of the CDR3: TGTGCCAGCAGCTCGACTGCTAATGAGCAGTTCTTC. It codes for CASSSTANEQFF.

In its sample, this clone was seen once. This CDR3 reads CASSWGRGGTEAFF. CDR3 in DNA: TGTGCCAGCAGCTGGGGCAGGGGTGGCACTGAAGCTTTCTTT. The V gene is TRBV3-1 (or the pseudogene TRBV3-2), the J gene TRBJ1-1, with a tentative D call TRBD1 (6 bases). CDR1 is LGHDT, CDR2 YNNKEL, per germline (reference sequence). This CDR3 is 14 amino acids long. Trimming shortened V by 5 bases and J by 4 bases, and 14 bases separated the two germline ends.

The rearrangement joins TRBV5-6 to TRBJ1-4, with D perhaps TRBD1 (6 bases). The CDR3 consists of 14 residues. The V gene's germline CDR1 is SGHDT and CDR2 YYEEEE. V gave up 3 bases and J gave up 4 bases, with 10 bases separating them. The CDR3 protein is CASSWTAYNEKLFF. The CDR3 nucleotides read TGTGCCAGCAGCTGGACAGCCTATAATGAAAAACTGTTTTTT.

This chain uses TRBV7-3 with TRBJ2-3; 8 nucleotides line up with TRBD1. The CDR3 runs to 13 residues. J gave up 6 bases and V 2 bases, and 1 base lay outside the gene matches. Germline values: CDR1 SGHTA, CDR2 FQGTGA. The CDR3 spells CASSLSGGDTQYF. Written as DNA, the CDR3 is TGTGCCAGCAGCTTATCAGGGGGCGATACGCAGTATTTT.

This clone showed up just once. J is TRBJ2-1 and V is TRBV5-1; 10 nucleotides match TRBD2. Germline CDR1 is SGHRS and CDR2 is YFSETQ. The CDR3 sequence is 16 residues long. V dropped 2 bases and J dropped 9; count of bases not matched to a gene: 11. Here the CDR3 reads CASSFLRASGGGEQFF. The CDR3 DNA sequence: TGCGCCAGCAGCTTCCTGCGCGCTAGCGGGGGAGGTGAGCAGTTCTTC. Drawing the rest from reference TRBV5-1 and TRBJ2-1, the complete variable domain is KAGVTQTPRYLIKTRGQQVTLSCSPISGHRSVSWYQQTPGQGLQFLFEYFSETQRNKGNFPGRFSGRQFSNSRSEMNVSTLELGDSALYLCASSFLRASGGGEQFFGPGTRLTVL.

The rearrangement joins TRBV7-8 to TRBJ1-1; unclear D gene. This CDR3 has 14 residues. The germline gives CDR1 SGHVS, CDR2 FQNEAQ. V was shortened by 0 bases and J by 0 bases, with 5 bases between the two germline ends. The CDR3 DNA reads TGTGCCAGCAGCTTAGCCTCGGTGAACACTGAAGCTTTCTTT. It specifies CASSLASVNTEAFF.

V usage is TRBV5-4 and J usage is TRBJ2-7; maybe TRBD2 (6 bases). CDR1 is SGHNT, CDR2 YYREEE, per germline (reference sequence). The CDR3 covers 13 residues. V was trimmed by 4 bases and J by 1 base, leaving 9 bases between them. The chain's CDR3 is CASSPGGSYEQYF. The CDR3 coding sequence is TGTGCCAGCAGCCCCGGAGGGTCCTACGAGCAGTACTTC.

V is TRBV27 and J is TRBJ2-5; D gene uncertain. Germline CDR1 reads MNHEY; CDR2 reads SMNVEV (reference sequence). V lost 2 bases and J 0 bases, leaving 4 bases between the germline ends. This CDR3 comprises 13 residues. CDR3 region: CASSLTDQETQYF. The CDR3 nucleotides are TGTGCCAGCAGTTTAACGGACCAAGAGACCCAGTACTTC.

The chain is built from TRBV24-1 and TRBJ2-2, with TRBD1 matching 9 bases. Germline values: CDR1 KGHDR, CDR2 SFDVKD. V lost 7 bases and J lost 1; bases outside the gene matches: 0. CDR3 length: 14 residues. CDR3 residues: CATRGQGNTGELFF. The CDR3 DNA reads as TGTGCCACCAGGGGACAGGGGAACACCGGGGAGCTGTTTTTT.

The CDR3 reads CASGRGGSYNEQFF. The CDR3 coding sequence is TGTGCCAGCGGAAGGGGAGGCTCCTACAATGAGCAGTTCTTC. The rearrangement uses TRBV9 and TRBJ2-1; possibly TRBD2 for D (6 bases). This CDR3 is built from 14 residues. Germline CDR1 is SGDLS and CDR2 is YYNGEE. Between the trimmed V and J ends, which lost 7 bases and 0 bases, there was a span of 11 bases.

The genes are TRBV10-3 and TRBJ1-6; weak D call: TRBD1 (6 bases). From germline, CDR1 is ENHRY and CDR2 SYGVKD. The CDR3 length is 16 residues. The V and J ends lost 6 bases and 1 base respectively, with 13 bases between them. CDR3 amino acids: CAIRAGASSYNSPLHF. CDR3 nucleotides: TGTGCCATCAGGGCAGGGGCCAGTTCCTATAATTCACCCCTCCACTTT.

The chain is built from TRBV7-2 and TRBJ1-6, with a possible D match to TRBD1 (5 bases). Looked up from germline, CDR1 is SGHTA and CDR2 is FQGNSA. The CDR3 covers 16 residues. Trimming took off 2 bases at V and 8 bases at J, with 16 bases between the two ends. The CDR3 DNA sequence: TGTGCCAGCAGCTTATACCAGGGTCCCCCGGATTCACCCCTCCACTTT. Translation: CASSLYQGPPDSPLHF.

The chain uses TRBV28 and TRBJ2-7; D is ambiguous. V was clipped by 5 bases and J by 4 bases, with 12 bases between them. The CDR3 has 13 amino acids. From germline, CDR1 is MDHEN and CDR2 SYDVKM. CDR3 loop: CASSPPRRYEQYF. The CDR3 DNA follows: TGTGCCAGCAGTCCCCCCCGGCGGTACGAGCAGTACTTC.

V is TRBV2 and J is TRBJ2-3; D remains unclear. From germline, CDR1 is SNHLY and CDR2 FYNNEI. The CDR3 extends over 14 amino acids. V shed 2 bases and J shed 2 bases, with 8 bases lying between them. In DNA form, the CDR3 reads TGTGCCAGCAGTGAAACCTATTACACAGATACGCAGTATTTT. This translates into CASSETYYTDTQYF. Using reference TRBV2 and TRBJ2-3 for the parts outside the CDR3, the full variable domain is EPEVTQTPSHQVTQMGQEVILRCVPISNHLYFYWYRQILGQKVEFLVSFYNNEISEKSEIFDDQFSVERPDGSNFTLKIRSTKLEDSAMYFCASSETYYTDTQYFGPGTRLTVL.

This chain links TRBV19 with TRBJ1-4; 11 bases line up with TRBD1. V shed 0 bases and J 11 bases; nucleotides not matched to a gene: 5. The CDR3 extends over 15 amino acids. The V gene's germline CDR1 is LNHDA and CDR2 SQIVND (reference sequence). CDR3 sequence reads: CASSIDGTGGRKLFF. The CDR3, as DNA: TGTGCCAGTAGTATAGACGGGACAGGGGGGCGGAAACTGTTTTTT. The variable domain in full, with the rest retrieved from reference TRBV19 and TRBJ1-4, is DGGITQSPKYLFRKEGQNVTLSCEQNLNHDAMYWYRQDPGQGLRLIYYSQIVNDFQKGDIAEGYSVSREKKESFPLTVTSAQKNPTAFYLCASSIDGTGGRKLFFGSGTQLSVL.

The rearrangement links TRBV7-3 to TRBJ2-2; D is perhaps TRBD1 (6 bases). Between the trimmed V and J ends, which lost 2 bases and 3 bases, there was a span of 7 bases. This CDR3 comprises 14 residues. Germline CDR1 and CDR2: SGHTA and FQGTGA. The CDR3 is CASSLGQYTGELFF. The CDR3, as DNA: TGTGCCAGCAGCTTAGGACAGTACACCGGGGAGCTGTTTTTT.

This rearrangement joins TRBV19 to TRBJ1-5, with 7 bases matching TRBD1. This CDR3 spans 15 amino acids. In germline, CDR1 is LNHDA, CDR2 SQIVND (reference sequence). J gave up 1 base and V 4 bases, and 4 bases lay outside the gene matches. The CDR3 reads CASSKGTASNQPQHF. The CDR3 DNA reads as TGTGCCAGTAGTAAAGGGACAGCCAGCAATCAGCCCCAGCATTTT.

This chain joins TRBV6-6 and TRBJ1-6, with 7 bases aligning to TRBD1. The CDR3 loop spans 14 amino acids. CDR1 MNHNY and CDR2 SVGAGI come from the germline V gene (reference sequence). V dropped 6 bases and J dropped 7; count of bases not matched to a gene: 6. Here the CDR3 reads CASRSTGQNSPLHF. The CDR3, as DNA: TGTGCCAGCAGGTCGACAGGGCAGAATTCACCCCTCCACTTT.

The V and J genes are TRBV28 and TRBJ1-6, with D unclear. Germline CDR1 is MDHEN and CDR2 is SYDVKM. The CDR3 runs to 12 residues. Trimming left V 2 bases short and J 11 bases short, with 7 bases between. CDR3 protein: CASSLVTPPLHF. CDR3 in DNA: TGTGCCAGCAGTTTAGTAACACCACCCCTCCACTTT.

This clone was picked up a small number of times. This chain links TRBV5-1 with TRBJ2-1, with TRBD2 identical over 9 bases. After removal of 4 bases from V and 7 bases from J, the junction contained 18 bases not matched to a gene. CDR3 size: 18 residues. Germline V gene data show CDR1 as SGHRS and CDR2 as YFSETQ. This chain's CDR3 is CASSLLTPQRGVVNEQFF. DNA of the CDR3: TGCGCCAGCAGCCTCCTTACTCCTCAGCGGGGGGTCGTGAATGAGCAGTTCTTC.

The CDR3 nucleotides are TGCGCCAGCAGCTTTGGGGCCGGGACTAGCGGGGCGGGCACAGATACGCAGTATTTT. Translated: CASSFGAGTSGAGTDTQYF. V is TRBV5-1 and J is TRBJ2-3, with 13 bases matching TRBD2. V was clipped by 2 bases and J by 1 base; unmatched bases: 10. The CDR3 loop spans 19 amino acids. CDR1 and CDR2 (germline): SGHRS, YFSETQ.

J is TRBJ2-7 and V is TRBV18, with 9 bases that match TRBD1. V shed 8 bases, J shed 7 bases, and the junction held 12 bases outside the gene matches. Germline assignment: CDR1 KGHSH and CDR2 LQKENI. The CDR3 contains 14 residues. CDR3: CASARGTGIMEQYF. CDR3 DNA: TGTGCCAGCGCCCGCGGGACAGGGATTATGGAGCAGTACTTC. Full variable domain (rest looked up from reference TRBV18 and TRBJ2-7): NAGVMQNPRHLVRRRGQEARLRCSPMKGHSHVYWYRQLPEEGLKFMVYLQKENIIDESGMPKERFSAEFPKEGPSILRIQQVVRGDSAAYFCASARGTGIMEQYFGPGTRLTVT.

The V call is TRBV7-9, the J call TRBJ1-6; TRBD1 is a possible D gene (6 bases). The V end lost 5 bases, the J end lost 10 bases, and 12 bases lay between the germline ends. The CDR3 totals 13 residues. Germline loops: CDR1 SEHNR, CDR2 FQNEAQ (reference sequence). The CDR3 protein is CASSRSGGSPLHF. DNA of the CDR3: TGTGCCAGCAGCCGCTCGGGGGGCTCACCCCTCCACTTT.

Written as DNA, the CDR3 is TGTGCCAGCAACCAGGGGGTCCCTAACTATGGCTACACCTTC. It specifies CASNQGVPNYGYTF. The rearrangement uses TRBV28 and TRBJ1-2; 7 positions agree with TRBD1. Germline V gene data show CDR1 as MDHEN and CDR2 as SYDVKM. The V segment lost 7 bases and the J segment 0 bases; nucleotides outside the gene matches: 5. The CDR3 contains 14 residues.